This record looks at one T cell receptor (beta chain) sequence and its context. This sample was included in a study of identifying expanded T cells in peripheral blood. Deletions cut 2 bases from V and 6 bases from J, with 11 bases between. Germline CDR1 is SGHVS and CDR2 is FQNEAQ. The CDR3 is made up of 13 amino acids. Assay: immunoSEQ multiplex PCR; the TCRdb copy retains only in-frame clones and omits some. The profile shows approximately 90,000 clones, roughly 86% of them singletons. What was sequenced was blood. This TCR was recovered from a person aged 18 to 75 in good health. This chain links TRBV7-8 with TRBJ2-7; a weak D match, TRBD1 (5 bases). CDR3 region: CASSLISQGEQYF. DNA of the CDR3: TGTGCCAGCAGCTTAATCTCCCAGGGCGAGCAGTACTTC.